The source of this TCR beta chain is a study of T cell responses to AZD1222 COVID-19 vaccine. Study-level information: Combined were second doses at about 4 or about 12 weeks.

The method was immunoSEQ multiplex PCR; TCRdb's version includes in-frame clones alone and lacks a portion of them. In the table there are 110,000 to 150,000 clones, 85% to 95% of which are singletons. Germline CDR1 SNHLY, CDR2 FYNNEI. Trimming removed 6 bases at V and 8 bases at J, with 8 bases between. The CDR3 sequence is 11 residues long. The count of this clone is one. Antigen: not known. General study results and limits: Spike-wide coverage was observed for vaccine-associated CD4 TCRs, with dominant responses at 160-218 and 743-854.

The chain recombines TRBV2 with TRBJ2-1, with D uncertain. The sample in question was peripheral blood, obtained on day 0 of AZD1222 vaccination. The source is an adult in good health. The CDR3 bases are TGTGCCAGCAGAGCATGGGATGAGCAGTTCTTC. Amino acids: CASRAWDEQFF. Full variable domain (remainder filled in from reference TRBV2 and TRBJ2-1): EPEVTQTPSHQVTQMGQEVILRCVPISNHLYFYWYRQILGQKVEFLVSFYNNEISEKSEIFDDQFSVERPDGSNFTLKIRSTKLEDSAMYFCASRAWDEQFFGPGTRLTVL.